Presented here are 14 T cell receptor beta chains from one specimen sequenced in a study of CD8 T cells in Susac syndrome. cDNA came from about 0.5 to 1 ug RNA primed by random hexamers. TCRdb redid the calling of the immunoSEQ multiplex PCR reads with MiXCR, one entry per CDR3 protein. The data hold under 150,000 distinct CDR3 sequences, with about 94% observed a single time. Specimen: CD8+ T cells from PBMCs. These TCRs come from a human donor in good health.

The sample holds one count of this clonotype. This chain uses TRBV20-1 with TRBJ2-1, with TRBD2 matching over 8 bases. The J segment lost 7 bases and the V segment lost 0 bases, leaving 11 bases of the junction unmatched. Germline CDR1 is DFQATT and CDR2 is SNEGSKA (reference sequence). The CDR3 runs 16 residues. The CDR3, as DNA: TGCAGTGCTAGAGATTCGACGGCGGGAGGACGGAATGAGCAGTTCTTC. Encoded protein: CSARDSTAGGRNEQFF.

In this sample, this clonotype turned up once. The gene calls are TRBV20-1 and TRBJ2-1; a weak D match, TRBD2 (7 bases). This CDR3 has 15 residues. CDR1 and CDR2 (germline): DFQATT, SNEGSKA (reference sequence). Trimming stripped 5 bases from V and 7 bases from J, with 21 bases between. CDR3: CSAGTDGGPYNEQFF. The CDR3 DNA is TGCAGTGCTGGGACGGACGGGGGGCCTTATAATGAGCAGTTCTTC.

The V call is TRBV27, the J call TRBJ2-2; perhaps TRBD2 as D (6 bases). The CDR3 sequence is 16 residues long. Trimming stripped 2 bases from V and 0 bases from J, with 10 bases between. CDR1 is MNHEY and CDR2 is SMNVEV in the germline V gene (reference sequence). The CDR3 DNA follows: TGTGCCAGCAGTTTAAAGCGGGTTGCGAACACCGGGGAGCTGTTTTTT. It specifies CASSLKRVANTGELFF.

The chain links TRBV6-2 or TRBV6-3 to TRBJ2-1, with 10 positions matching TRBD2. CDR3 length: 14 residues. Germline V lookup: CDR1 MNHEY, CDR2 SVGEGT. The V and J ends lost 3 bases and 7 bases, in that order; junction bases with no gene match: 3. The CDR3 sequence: CASSYSGRRNEQFF. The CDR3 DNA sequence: TGTGCCAGCAGTTATAGCGGGAGGAGAAATGAGCAGTTCTTC.

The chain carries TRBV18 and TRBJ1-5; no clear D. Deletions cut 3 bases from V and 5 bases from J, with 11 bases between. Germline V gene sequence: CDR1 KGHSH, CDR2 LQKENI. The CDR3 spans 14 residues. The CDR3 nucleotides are TGTGCCAGCTCACCTAGTACCGTCGATCAGCCCCAGCATTTT. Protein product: CASSPSTVDQPQHF.

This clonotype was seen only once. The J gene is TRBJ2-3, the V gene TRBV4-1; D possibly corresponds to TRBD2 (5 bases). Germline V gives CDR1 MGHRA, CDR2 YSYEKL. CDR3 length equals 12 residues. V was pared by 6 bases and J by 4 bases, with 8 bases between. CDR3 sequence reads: CASRSGPDTQYF. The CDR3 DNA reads TGCGCCAGCAGAAGCGGACCAGATACGCAGTATTTT.

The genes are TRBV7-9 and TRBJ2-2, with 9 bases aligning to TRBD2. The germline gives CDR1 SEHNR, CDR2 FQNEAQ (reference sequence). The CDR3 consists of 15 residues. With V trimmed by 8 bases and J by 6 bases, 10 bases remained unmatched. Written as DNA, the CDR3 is TGTGCCAGCGGTTCCGGGACTAGCAGGGCCGGGGAGCTGTTTTTT. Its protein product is CASGSGTSRAGELFF.

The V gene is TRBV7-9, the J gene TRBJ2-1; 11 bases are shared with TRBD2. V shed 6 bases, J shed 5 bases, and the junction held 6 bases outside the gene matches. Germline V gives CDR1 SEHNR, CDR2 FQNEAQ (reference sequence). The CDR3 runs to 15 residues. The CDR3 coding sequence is TGTGCCAGCAGGAACGGGACTAGCGGAAACAATGAGCAGTTCTTC. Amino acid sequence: CASRNGTSGNNEQFF.

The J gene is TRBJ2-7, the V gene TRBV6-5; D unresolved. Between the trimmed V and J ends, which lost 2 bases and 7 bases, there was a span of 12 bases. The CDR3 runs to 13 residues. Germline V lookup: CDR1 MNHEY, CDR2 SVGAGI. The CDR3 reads CASSYTPVGEQYF. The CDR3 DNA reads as TGTGCCAGCAGTTACACGCCAGTGGGGGAGCAGTACTTC.

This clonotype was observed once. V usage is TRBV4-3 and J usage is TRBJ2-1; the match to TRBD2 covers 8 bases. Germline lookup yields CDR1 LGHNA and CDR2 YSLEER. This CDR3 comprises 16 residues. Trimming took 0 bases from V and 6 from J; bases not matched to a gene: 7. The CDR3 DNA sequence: TGCGCCAGCAGCCAAGATCCTAGCGGGCCGACCAATGAGCAGTTCTTC. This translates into CASSQDPSGPTNEQFF.

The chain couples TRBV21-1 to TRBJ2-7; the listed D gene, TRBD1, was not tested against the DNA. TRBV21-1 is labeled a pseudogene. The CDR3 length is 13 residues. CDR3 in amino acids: CASSEGSRGQDAF. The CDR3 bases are TGTGCCAGCAGCGAAGGGTCGAGAGGACAGGACGCCTTC.

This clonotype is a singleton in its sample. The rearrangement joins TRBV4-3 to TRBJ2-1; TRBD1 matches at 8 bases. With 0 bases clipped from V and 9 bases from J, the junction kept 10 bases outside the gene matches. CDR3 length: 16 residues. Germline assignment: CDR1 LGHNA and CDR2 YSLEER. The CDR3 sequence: CASSQDGRTGWSEQFF. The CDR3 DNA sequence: TGCGCCAGCAGCCAAGATGGTAGGACAGGGTGGAGTGAGCAGTTCTTC.

This chain's CDR3 is CASSQSGGGTPKNETQYF. Written as DNA, the CDR3 is TGCGCCAGCAGTCAATCTGGGGGAGGAACCCCCAAGAATGAGACCCAGTACTTC. The V and J genes are TRBV23-1 and TRBJ2-5; D might be TRBD2 (6 bases). TRBV23-1 is identified as an open reading frame with a role that is uncertain. The CDR3 covers 18 residues. The V end lost 0 bases, the J end lost 5 bases, and 22 bases lay between the germline ends.

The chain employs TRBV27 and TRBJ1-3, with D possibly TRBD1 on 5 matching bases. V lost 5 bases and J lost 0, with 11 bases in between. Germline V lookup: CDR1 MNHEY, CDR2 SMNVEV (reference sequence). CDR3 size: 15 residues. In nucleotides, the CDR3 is TGTGCCAGCAGTCCCCGGGGGAGCTCTGGAAACACCATATATTTT. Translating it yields CASSPRGSSGNTIYF.